This T cell receptor (beta chain) was sequenced during a study of T cell changes during pregnancy in multiple sclerosis. Generated by immunoSEQ multiplex PCR, the TCRdb table keeps only in-frame clones and is missing some. The table records about 55,000 clones, around 94% of them present only once. The trim removed 5 bases at V and 2 bases at J, leaving 7 bases unmatched. The germline V gene encodes CDR1 SEHNR and CDR2 FQNEAQ (reference sequence). This CDR3 contains 15 residues. The sequencing here drew on CD8+ T cells from peripheral blood mononuclear cells, taken in the third trimester of pregnancy. This receptor was obtained from a female donor with multiple sclerosis, enrolled in a pregnancy study. This chain connects TRBV7-9 to TRBJ2-3; 7 bases align to TRBD1. The CDR3 region has the DNA TGTGCCAGCAGCCAGCAGGGGGATACCACAGATACGCAGTATTTT. Its translation: CASSQQGDTTDTQYF.